This paragraph covers one T cell receptor beta chain sequence. The data were taken from a study of T cells in Graves' hyperthyroidism and ophthalmopathy. About the research overall: At initial diagnosis, before any treatment had begun, peripheral blood was obtained.

The CDR3 sequence is 17 residues long. Looked up from germline, CDR1 is SGDLS and CDR2 is YYNGEE. The V and J ends lost 4 bases and 0 bases, in that order; junction bases with no gene match: 12. From roughly 10 ml of fresh peripheral blood, PBMCs were isolated. Amplified regions were TCR beta CDR3 sequences from RNA transcripts. HTBI primers were the set used in a first-round RT-PCR of the TCR CDR3. TCRdb processed the multiplex PCR reads anew with MiXCR; each CDR3 protein has one entry. The data contain roughly 630,000 distinct CDR3 sequences, around a sixth of them singletons. The specimen sequenced was blood. The source of this sequence is a woman in her 30s with Graves' hyperthyroidism. This chain links TRBV9 with TRBJ2-7; 8 nucleotides match TRBD1. The CDR3 DNA reads as TGTGCCAGCAGCCCACTCCCAGGGACAGGCCGCTCCTACGAGCAGTACTTC. It translates to CASSPLPGTGRSYEQYF.